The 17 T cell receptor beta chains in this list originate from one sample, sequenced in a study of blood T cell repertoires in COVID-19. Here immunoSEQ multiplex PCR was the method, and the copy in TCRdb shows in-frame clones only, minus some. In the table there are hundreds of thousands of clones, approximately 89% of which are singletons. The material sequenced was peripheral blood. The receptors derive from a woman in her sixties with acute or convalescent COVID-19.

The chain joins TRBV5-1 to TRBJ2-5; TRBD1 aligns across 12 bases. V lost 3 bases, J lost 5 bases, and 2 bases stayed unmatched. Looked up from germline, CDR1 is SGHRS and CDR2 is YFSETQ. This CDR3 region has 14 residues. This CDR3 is CASSSGTGGETQYF. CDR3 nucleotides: TGCGCCAGCAGCTCCGGGACAGGGGGCGAGACCCAGTACTTC. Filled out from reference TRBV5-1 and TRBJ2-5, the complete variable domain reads KAGVTQTPRYLIKTRGQQVTLSCSPISGHRSVSWYQQTPGQGLQFLFEYFSETQRNKGNFPGRFSGRQFSNSRSEMNVSTLELGDSALYLCASSSGTGGETQYFGPGTRLLVL.

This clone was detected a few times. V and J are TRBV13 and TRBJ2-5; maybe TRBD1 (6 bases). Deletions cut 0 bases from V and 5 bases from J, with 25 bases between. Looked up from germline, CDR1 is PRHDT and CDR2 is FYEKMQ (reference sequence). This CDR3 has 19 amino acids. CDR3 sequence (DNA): TGTGCCAGCAGCTTAGGCCTAAGGACAAGCAGGGGCGCAGGGGAGACCCAGTACTTC. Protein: CASSLGLRTSRGAGETQYF.

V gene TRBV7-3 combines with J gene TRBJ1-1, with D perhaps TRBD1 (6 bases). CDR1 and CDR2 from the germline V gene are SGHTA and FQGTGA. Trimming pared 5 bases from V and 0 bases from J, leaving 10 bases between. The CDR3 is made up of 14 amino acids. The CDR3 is CASSPRQVNTEAFF. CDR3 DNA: TGTGCCAGCAGCCCTCGACAGGTGAACACTGAAGCTTTCTTT.

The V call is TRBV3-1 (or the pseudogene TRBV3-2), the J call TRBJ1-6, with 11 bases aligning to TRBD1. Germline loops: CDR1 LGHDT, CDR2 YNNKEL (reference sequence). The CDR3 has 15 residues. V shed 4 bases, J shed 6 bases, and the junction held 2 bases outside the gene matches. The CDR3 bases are TGTGCCAGCAGCCGAGGGACAGGGGGTAATTCACCCCTCCACTTT. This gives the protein CASSRGTGGNSPLHF.

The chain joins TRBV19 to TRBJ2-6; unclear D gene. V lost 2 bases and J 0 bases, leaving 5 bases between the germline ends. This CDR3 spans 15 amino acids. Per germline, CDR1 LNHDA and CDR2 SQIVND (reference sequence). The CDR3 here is CASSISSSGANVLTF. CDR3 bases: TGTGCCAGTAGTATATCTTCCTCTGGGGCCAACGTCCTGACTTTC.

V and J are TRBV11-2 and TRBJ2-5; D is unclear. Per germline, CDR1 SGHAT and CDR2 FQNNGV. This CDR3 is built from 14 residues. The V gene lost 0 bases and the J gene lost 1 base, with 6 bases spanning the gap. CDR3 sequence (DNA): TGTGCCAGCAGCTTAGATTTCTTCCAAGAGACCCAGTACTTC. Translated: CASSLDFFQETQYF.

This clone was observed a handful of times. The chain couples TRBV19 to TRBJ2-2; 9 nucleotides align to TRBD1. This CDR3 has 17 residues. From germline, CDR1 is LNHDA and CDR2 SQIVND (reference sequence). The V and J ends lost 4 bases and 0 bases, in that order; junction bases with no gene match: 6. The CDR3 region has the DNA TGTGCCAGTAGTAAAGGGACAGGGCTCGCGAACACCGGGGAGCTGTTTTTT. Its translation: CASSKGTGLANTGELFF.

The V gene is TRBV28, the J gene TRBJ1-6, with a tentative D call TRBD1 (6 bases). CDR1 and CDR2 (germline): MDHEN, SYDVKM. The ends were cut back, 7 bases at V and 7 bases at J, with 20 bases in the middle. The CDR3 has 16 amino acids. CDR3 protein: CASTPGGGAGNSPLHF. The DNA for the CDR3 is TGTGCCAGCACCCCTGGCGGGGGCGCCGGGAATTCACCCCTCCACTTT.

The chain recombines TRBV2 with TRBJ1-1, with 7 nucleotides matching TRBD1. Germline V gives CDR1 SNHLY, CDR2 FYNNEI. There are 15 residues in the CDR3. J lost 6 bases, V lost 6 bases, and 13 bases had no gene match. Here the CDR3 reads CASRPGTVWLPEAFF. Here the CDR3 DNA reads TGTGCCAGCAGACCAGGGACAGTGTGGCTCCCTGAAGCTTTCTTT.

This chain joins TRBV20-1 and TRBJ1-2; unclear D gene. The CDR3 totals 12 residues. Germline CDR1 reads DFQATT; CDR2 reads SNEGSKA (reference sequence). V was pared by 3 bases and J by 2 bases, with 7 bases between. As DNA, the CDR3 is TGCAGTGCTAGTACGGAGAACTATGGCTACACCTTC. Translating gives CSASTENYGYTF.

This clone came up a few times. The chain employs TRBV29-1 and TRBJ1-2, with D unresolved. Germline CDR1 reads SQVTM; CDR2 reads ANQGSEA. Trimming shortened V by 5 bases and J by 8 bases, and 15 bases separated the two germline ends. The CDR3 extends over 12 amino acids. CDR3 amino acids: CSVWTEGGGYTF. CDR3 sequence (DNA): TGCAGCGTTTGGACGGAGGGAGGGGGCTACACCTTC.

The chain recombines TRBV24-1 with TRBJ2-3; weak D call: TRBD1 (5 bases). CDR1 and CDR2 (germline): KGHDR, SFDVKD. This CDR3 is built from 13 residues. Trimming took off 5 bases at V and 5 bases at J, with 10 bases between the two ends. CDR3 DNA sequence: TGTGCCACCAGTGTCCCAGGGCAAGATACGCAGTATTTT. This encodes CATSVPGQDTQYF.

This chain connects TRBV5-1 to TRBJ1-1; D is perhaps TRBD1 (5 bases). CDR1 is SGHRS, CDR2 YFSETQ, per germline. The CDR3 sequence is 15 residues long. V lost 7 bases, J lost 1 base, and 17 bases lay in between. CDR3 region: CASDPVGGPNTEAFF. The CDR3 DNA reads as TGCGCCAGCGACCCGGTGGGGGGTCCGAACACTGAAGCTTTCTTT.

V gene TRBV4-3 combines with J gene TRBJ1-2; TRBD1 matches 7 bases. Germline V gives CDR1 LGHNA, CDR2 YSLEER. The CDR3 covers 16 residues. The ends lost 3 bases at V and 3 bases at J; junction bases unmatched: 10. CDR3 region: CASSHQGGGGYYGYTF. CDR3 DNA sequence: TGCGCCAGCAGCCACCAGGGGGGCGGGGGGTACTATGGCTACACCTTC.

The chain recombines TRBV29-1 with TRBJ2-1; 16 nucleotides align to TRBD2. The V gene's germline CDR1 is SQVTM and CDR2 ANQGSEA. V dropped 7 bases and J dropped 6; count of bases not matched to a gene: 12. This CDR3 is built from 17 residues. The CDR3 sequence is CSAPGLAGGWSGNEQFF. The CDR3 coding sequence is TGCAGCGCCCCGGGACTAGCGGGAGGGTGGAGTGGCAATGAGCAGTTCTTC.

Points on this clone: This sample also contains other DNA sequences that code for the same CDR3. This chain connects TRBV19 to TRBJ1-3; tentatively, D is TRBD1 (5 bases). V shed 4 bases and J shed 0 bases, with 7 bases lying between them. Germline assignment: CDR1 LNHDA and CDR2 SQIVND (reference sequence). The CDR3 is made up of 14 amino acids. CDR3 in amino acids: CASSRQNSGNTIYF. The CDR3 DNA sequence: TGTGCCAGTAGTAGACAGAACTCTGGAAACACCATATATTTT.

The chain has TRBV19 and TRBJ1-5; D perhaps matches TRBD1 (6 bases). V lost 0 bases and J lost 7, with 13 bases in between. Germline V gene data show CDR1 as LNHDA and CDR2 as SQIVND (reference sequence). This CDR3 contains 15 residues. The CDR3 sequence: CASSIEQGSGQPQHF. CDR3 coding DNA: TGTGCCAGTAGTATAGAACAGGGAAGCGGCCAGCCCCAGCATTTT.